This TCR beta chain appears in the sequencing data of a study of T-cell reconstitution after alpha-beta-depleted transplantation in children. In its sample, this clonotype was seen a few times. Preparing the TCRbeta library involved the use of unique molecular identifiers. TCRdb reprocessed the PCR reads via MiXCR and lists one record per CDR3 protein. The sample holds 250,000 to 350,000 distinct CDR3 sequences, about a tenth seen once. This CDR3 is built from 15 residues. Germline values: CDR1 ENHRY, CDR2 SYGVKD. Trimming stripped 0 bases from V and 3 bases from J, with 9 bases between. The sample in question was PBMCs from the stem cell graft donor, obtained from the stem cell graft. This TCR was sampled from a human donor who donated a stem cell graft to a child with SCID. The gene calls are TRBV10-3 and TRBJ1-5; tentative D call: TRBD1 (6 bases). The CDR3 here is CAISESGAYNQPQHF. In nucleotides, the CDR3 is TGTGCCATCAGTGAGTCGGGGGCCTACAATCAGCCCCAGCATTTT.